This T cell receptor beta chain was retrieved from a study of blood T cell repertoires in COVID-19. Produced via immunoSEQ multiplex PCR; TCRdb's table is partial and in-frame only. The sample holds over 120,000 clones, 60% to 80% seen once. This CDR3 has 15 amino acids. Between the trimmed V and J ends, which lost 0 bases and 3 bases, there was a span of 11 bases. The germline CDR1 and CDR2 sequences are SGHRS and YFSETQ. The sequence derives from a woman aged 45-60 years who had recovered from COVID-19. Sequenced sample: PBMCs or T cells enriched from blood (not recorded which). The chain employs TRBV5-1 and TRBJ2-3; the D gene is possibly TRBD1 (5 bases). CDR3 in DNA: TGCGCCAGCAGCTTGGAGGGGTTGCGAACAGATACGCAGTATTTT. Amino acid sequence: CASSLEGLRTDTQYF.